This T cell receptor beta chain was observed in a study of radiation and T cells in renal cell carcinoma. Study in general: Nephrectomy followed 15 Gy stereotactic body radiation by 4 weeks. Study observations and caveats: Top tumor clonotypes rose in blood 2 weeks post-radiation, then contracted.

J gave up 5 bases and V 3 bases, and 6 bases lay outside the gene matches. This CDR3 has 15 residues. CDR1 and CDR2 from the germline V gene are MDHEN and SYDVKM. Sequencing used immunoSEQ multiplex PCR; TCRdb keeps in-frame clones, though not all of them. The sample holds 70,000 or so clones, around 76% seen once. As to time point: blood 2 weeks post-SBRT. Treatment indicated: 15 Gy SBRT to primary tumor, nephrectomy 4 weeks later. The tumor was a clear cell renal cell carcinoma. Note on this clone: Its matching antigen is unknown.

The source was blood, collected from a patient whose treatment included radiotherapy and nephrectomy. The genes are TRBV28 and TRBJ1-5; 8 nucleotides agree with TRBD1. This sequence originates from a man in his fifties or sixties with renal cell carcinoma. CDR3 sequence: CASSFRETGDQPQHF. CDR3 DNA: TGTGCCAGCAGTTTCCGGGAGACAGGGGATCAGCCCCAGCATTTT.